This TCR beta chain was captured by sequencing in a study of cytomegalovirus exposure and HLA in healthy donors. Study-level results: The authors judged a highly shared variant cluster likely a sequencing artifact. Analysis performed later found under 20,000 TCR beta sequences associated with HLA alleles at 0.05 false discovery rate. Rarity marked most TCR sequences, yet some public TCRs occurred in many donors.

The CDR3 has 20 residues. Per germline, CDR1 SGHRS and CDR2 YFSETQ. The V gene end was trimmed by 4 bases and the J gene end by 8 bases; junction bases not matched to a gene: 23. The PCR had 60 Vbeta and 13 Jbeta primers. TCRdb keeps only in-frame clones here, not all; method: immunoSEQ multiplex PCR. The sample has over 100,000 clones; about four fifths are singletons. Only a few counts were recorded for this clone. The antigen is unknown. The rearrangement uses TRBV5-1 and TRBJ2-1; 11 bases map to TRBD2. Sequencing input: PBMCs. This TCR came from a woman aged 25 to 39 in good health and CMV-seronegative. The CDR3, as DNA: TGCGCCAGCAGCCGCTACTTACCGGGACTAGCGGAACGGGGGACCGATGAGCAGTTCTTC. Protein product: CASSRYLPGLAERGTDEQFF.